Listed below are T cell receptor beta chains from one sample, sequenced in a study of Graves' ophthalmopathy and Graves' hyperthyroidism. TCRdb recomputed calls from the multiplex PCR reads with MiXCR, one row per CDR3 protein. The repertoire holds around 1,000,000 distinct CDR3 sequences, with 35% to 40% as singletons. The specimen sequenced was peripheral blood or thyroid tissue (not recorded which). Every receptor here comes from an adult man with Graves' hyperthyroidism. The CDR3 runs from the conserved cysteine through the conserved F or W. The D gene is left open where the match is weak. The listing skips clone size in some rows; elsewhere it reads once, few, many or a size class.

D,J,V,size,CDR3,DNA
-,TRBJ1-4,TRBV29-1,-,CSVSDRARTNEKLFF,TGCAGCGTTTCAGATCGGGCCAGAACTAATGAAAAACTGTTTTTT
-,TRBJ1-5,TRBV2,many,CASSKDSSNQPQHF,TGTGCCAGCAGTAAGGACAGTAGCAATCAGCCCCAGCATTTT
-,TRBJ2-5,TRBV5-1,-,CASSPVDSQETQYF,TGCGCCAGCAGCCCAGTGGACAGCCAAGAGACCCAGTACTTC
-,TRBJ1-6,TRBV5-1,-,CASSKEPAYNSPLHF,TGCGCCAGCAGCAAGGAACCTGCCTATAATTCACCCCTCCACTTT
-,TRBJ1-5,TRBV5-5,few,CASSFQGGRNDQPQHF,TGTGCCAGCAGCTTTCAGGGAGGACGGAATGATCAGCCCCAGCATTTT
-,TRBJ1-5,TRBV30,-,CAWNVGARGVQPQHF,TGTGCCTGGAATGTAGGGGCCAGGGGAGTGCAGCCCCAGCATTTT
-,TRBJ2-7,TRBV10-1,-,CASSQVTNRYVQSQQYF,TGTGCCAGCAGCCAAGTGACCAACCGCTACGTTCAATCACAACAGTACTTC
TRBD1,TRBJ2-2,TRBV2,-,CASIGTGLSTGELFF,TGTGCCAGCATCGGGACAGGGTTATCCACCGGGGAGCTGTTTTTT
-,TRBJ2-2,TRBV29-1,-,CSVVTWGRVGTGELFF,TGCAGCGTTGTTACCTGGGGCAGGGTGGGCACCGGGGAGCTGTTTTTT
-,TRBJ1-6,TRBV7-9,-,CAIDSRDSPLHF,TGTGCCATCGACTCGAGAGATTCACCCCTCCACTTT
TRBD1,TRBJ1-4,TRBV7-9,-,CASSRTGRPNF,TGTGCCAGCAGTCGGACAGGCAGACCTAATTTT
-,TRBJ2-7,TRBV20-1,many,CSAKGGSYEQYF,TGCAGTGCTAAGGGCGGGTCCTACGAGCAGTACTTC
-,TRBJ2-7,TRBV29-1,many,CSATTVWRGQYEQYF,TGCAGCGCCACCACTGTGTGGCGGGGGCAATACGAGCAGTACTTC
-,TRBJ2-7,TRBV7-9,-,CASSLSRASNEQYF,TGTGCCAGCAGCTTATCCAGGGCGAGCAACGAGCAGTACTTC
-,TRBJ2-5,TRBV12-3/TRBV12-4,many,CASSTIQETQYF,TGTGCCAGCAGTACCATCCAAGAGACCCAGTACTTC
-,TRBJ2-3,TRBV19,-,CASSIRGPSTDTQYF,TGTGCCAGTAGTATACGGGGGCCTAGCACAGATACGCAGTATTTT
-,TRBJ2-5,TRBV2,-,CASRGGAAETQYF,TGTGCCAGCAGGGGCGGGGCAGCGGAGACCCAGTACTTC
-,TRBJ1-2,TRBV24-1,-,CATSAPPLRGIYGYTF,TGTGCCACCAGTGCTCCCCCGTTGAGAGGGATCTATGGCTACACCTTC
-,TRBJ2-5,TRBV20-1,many,CSANARGESQTQYF,TGCAGTGCTAATGCTAGAGGGGAAAGTCAGACCCAGTACTTC
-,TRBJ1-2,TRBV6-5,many,CASSYATGFGYGYTF,TGTGCCAGCAGTTACGCAACAGGTTTCGGCTATGGCTACACCTTC
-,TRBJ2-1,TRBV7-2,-,CASSLGWDYNEQFF,TGTGCCAGCAGCTTAGGGTGGGACTACAATGAGCAGTTCTTC
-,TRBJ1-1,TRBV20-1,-,CSAIPGGMNTEAFF,TGCAGTGCTATACCAGGAGGGATGAACACTGAAGCTTTCTTT
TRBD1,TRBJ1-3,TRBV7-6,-,CASSSGQVMGNTIYF,TGTGCCAGCAGCTCGGGACAGGTGATGGGAAACACCATATATTTT
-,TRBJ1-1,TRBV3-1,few,CASSQNGRFEAFF,TGTGCCAGCAGCCAAAACGGAAGATTTGAAGCTTTCTTT
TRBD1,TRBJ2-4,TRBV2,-,CASLTGSAIQYF,TGTGCCAGCTTGACAGGGTCCGCTATTCAGTACTTC
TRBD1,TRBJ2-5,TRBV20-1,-,CSAIRTGQETQYF,TGCAGTGCTATCCGGACAGGTCAAGAGACCCAGTACTTC
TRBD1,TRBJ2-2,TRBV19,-,CASRGTGVAGELFF,TGTGCCAGTAGGGGGACAGGGGTCGCCGGGGAGCTGTTTTTT
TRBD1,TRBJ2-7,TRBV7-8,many,CASSWGQGEQYF,TGTGCCAGCAGCTGGGGACAGGGTGAGCAGTACTTC
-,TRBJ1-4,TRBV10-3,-,CASSNGRELFF,TGTGCCAGCAGTAACGGACGGGAACTGTTTTTT
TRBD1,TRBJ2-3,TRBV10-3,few,CAIRTGGTDTQYF,TGTGCCATTAGGACAGGGGGCACAGATACGCAGTATTTT
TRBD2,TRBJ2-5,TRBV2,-,CASSLTSGRKTQYF,TGTGCCAGCAGTTTAACTAGCGGGAGGAAGACCCAGTACTTC
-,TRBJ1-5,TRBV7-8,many,CASSLAASNQPQHF,TGTGCCAGCAGCTTAGCCGCCTCCAATCAGCCCCAGCATTTT
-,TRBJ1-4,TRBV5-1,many,CASRTLGGGRHEKLFF,TGCGCCAGCAGAACGCTTGGAGGGGGAAGGCATGAAAAACTGTTTTTT
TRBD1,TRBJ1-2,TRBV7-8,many,CASSLRTGGRSYGYTF,TGTGCCAGCAGCTTAAGAACAGGGGGCAGGAGCTATGGCTACACCTTC
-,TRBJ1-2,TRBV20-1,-,CSARDSRTAFGYGYTF,TGCAGTGCTAGAGATTCTAGAACCGCCTTTGGCTATGGCTACACCTTC
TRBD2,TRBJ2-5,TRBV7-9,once,CASSASISGGETQYF,TGTGCCAGCAGTGCTAGTATCAGCGGGGGGGAGACCCAGTACTTC
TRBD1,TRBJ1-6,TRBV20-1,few,CSAVSGTGATSPLHF,TGCAGTGCTGTATCCGGGACAGGGGCTACTTCACCCCTCCACTTT
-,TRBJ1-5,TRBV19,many,CASSIQSARRDQPQHF,TGTGCCAGTAGTATACAGTCAGCCAGACGGGATCAGCCCCAGCATTTT
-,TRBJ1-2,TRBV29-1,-,CSAPQGYYGYTF,TGCAGCGCCCCACAGGGTTACTATGGCTACACCTTC
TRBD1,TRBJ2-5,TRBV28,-,CASSLGTGRTQETQYF,TGTGCCAGCAGCCTTGGGACAGGGAGAACCCAAGAGACCCAGTACTTC
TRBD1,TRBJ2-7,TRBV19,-,CASSHTDRGQIEQYF,TGTGCCAGTAGTCACACGGACAGGGGGCAGATCGAGCAGTACTTC
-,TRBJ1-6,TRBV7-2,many,CASSLGQWYNSPLHF,TGTGCCAGCAGCTTAGGACAGTGGTATAATTCACCCCTCCACTTT
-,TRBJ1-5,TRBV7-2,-,CASSLGLRSGQPQHF,TGTGCCAGCAGCTTAGGGCTCAGGTCCGGGCAGCCCCAGCATTTT
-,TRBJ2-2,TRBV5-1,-,CAGSLKGTGELFF,TGCGCCGGCAGCTTGAAGGGGACCGGGGAGCTGTTTTTT
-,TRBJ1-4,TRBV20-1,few,CSARGGGEKLFF,TGCAGTGCTCGGGGGGGTGGGGAAAAACTGTTTTTT
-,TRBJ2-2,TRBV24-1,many,CATSDSGTLNTGELFF,TGTGCCACCAGTGATTCCGGGACATTGAACACCGGGGAGCTGTTTTTT
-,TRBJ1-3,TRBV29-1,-,CSADLDSSGNTIYF,TGCAGCGCCGATTTGGATAGCTCTGGGAACACCATATATTTT
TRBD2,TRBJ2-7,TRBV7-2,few,CALVAGGYEQYF,TGTGCCTTAGTAGCGGGAGGCTACGAGCAGTACTTC